A selection of T cell receptor beta chains follows, all from one sample in a study of blood T cells in healthy people across ages. In TCRdb, the 5' RACE reads were re-called with MiXCR into one record per CDR3 protein. The sample consists of about 780,000 distinct CDR3 sequences, roughly 46% of them appearing once. Sequenced material: blood. The receptors come from a man of 80 years or more in good health. Each CDR3 is given with its conserved first and last residue. D genes are given only for firm matches. Size tells how often a clone was seen (once, few, many) or the class of an expanded clone, and some rows leave it out.

d_call | clone_size | j_call | v_call | cdr3_aa | cdr3_nt
TRBD1 | . | TRBJ2-3 | TRBV27 | CASSLSLGTGTDTQYF | TGTGCCAGCAGTTTATCGTTGGGGACAGGCACAGATACGCAGTATTTT
TRBD1 | few | TRBJ2-7 | TRBV2 | CASTLGQGMYEQYF | TGTGCCAGCACCTTGGGACAGGGCATGTACGAGCAGTACTTC
. | . | TRBJ2-7 | TRBV2 | CASTGGVSSVYEQYF | TGTGCCAGCACAGGTGGCGTATCGTCAGTCTACGAGCAGTACTTC
TRBD2 | . | TRBJ2-1 | TRBV7-9 | CASSSLRHPGTSKEQFF | TGTGCCAGCAGCTCCCTTCGACACCCCGGGACTAGCAAAGAGCAGTTCTTC
. | few | TRBJ2-1 | TRBV4-3 | CASSQDIKVNNEQFF | TGCGCCAGCAGCCAAGACATAAAGGTTAACAATGAGCAGTTCTTC
TRBD1 | . | TRBJ2-2 | TRBV12-3/TRBV12-4 | CASTGQGAAGELFF | TGTGCCAGCACCGGACAGGGGGCAGCCGGGGAGCTGTTTTTT
. | . | TRBJ2-5 | TRBV12-3/TRBV12-4 | CASGPNGQETQYF | TGTGCCAGCGGGCCTAACGGGCAAGAGACCCAGTACTTC
. | . | TRBJ1-1 | TRBV7-3 | CASSSRGGAGTEAFF | TGTGCCAGCAGCTCCCGAGGAGGGGCGGGCACTGAAGCTTTCTTT
TRBD1 | few | TRBJ2-7 | TRBV4-3 | CASSRIAGQGMSEQYF | TGCGCCAGCAGCCGTATAGCGGGACAGGGGATGAGCGAGCAGTACTTC
. | many | TRBJ2-3 | TRBV6-5 | CASSYRGGVTDTQYF | TGTGCCAGCAGTTACCGGGGAGGTGTGACAGATACGCAGTATTTT
TRBD1 | . | TRBJ2-5 | TRBV3-1 | CASSQGRDRGVQYF | TGTGCCAGCAGCCAAGGGCGGGACAGGGGCGTGCAGTACTTC
TRBD1 | few | TRBJ2-7 | TRBV7-2 | CASSSTGTGVASEQYF | TGTGCCAGCAGCTCAACCGGGACAGGGGTGGCTAGCGAGCAGTACTTC
. | . | TRBJ2-2 | TRBV5-6 | CASSPGALSGELFF | TGTGCCAGCAGCCCGGGCGCTTTGTCCGGGGAGCTGTTTTTT
TRBD1 | few | TRBJ2-2 | TRBV5-1 | CASSNGQGHTGELFF | TGCGCCAGCAGTAACGGACAGGGTCACACCGGGGAGCTGTTTTTT
. | many | TRBJ1-2 | TRBV19 | CASSIALGIAGYTF | TGTGCCAGTAGTATAGCCCTCGGCATAGCCGGCTACACCTTC
TRBD2 | few | TRBJ2-5 | TRBV27 | CASSTSGETQYF | TGTGCCAGCAGCACTAGCGGCGAGACCCAGTACTTC
TRBD1 | few | TRBJ1-5 | TRBV6-2/TRBV6-3 | CASSYDRGINQPQHF | TGTGCCAGCAGTTACGACAGGGGCATCAATCAGCCCCAGCATTTT
TRBD2 | . | TRBJ2-1 | TRBV5-1 | CASSLRTSGEREQFF | TGCGCCAGCAGCCTCAGGACTAGCGGAGAGCGTGAGCAGTTCTTC
TRBD1 | . | TRBJ2-1 | TRBV28 | CASSLWARGRGNEQFF | TGTGCCAGCAGTTTATGGGCCAGGGGGCGAGGCAATGAGCAGTTCTTC
TRBD1 | . | TRBJ2-5 | TRBV7-2 | CASSDRATTETQYF | TGTGCCAGCAGCGACAGGGCCACGACGGAGACCCAGTACTTC
. | . | TRBJ2-5 | TRBV11-2 | CASSVDGTQGETQYF | TGTGCCAGCAGCGTGGACGGGACGCAGGGAGAGACCCAGTACTTC
. | many | TRBJ2-3 | TRBV20-1 | CSARDRAPNTDTQYF | TGCAGTGCTAGAGATAGGGCCCCGAACACAGATACGCAGTATTTT
TRBD2 | . | TRBJ2-5 | TRBV27 | CASSLQSPGLAGGGKQTQYF | TGTGCCAGCAGTCTCCAATCCCCGGGACTAGCTGGGGGGGGGAAACAGACCCAGTACTTC
TRBD2 | . | TRBJ2-1 | TRBV7-2 | CASSLAGGRASNEQFF | TGTGCCAGCAGCTTAGCGGGCGGGAGGGCAAGCAATGAGCAGTTCTTC
. | many | TRBJ1-2 | TRBV27 | CASSSDGNYGYTF | TGTGCCAGCAGCTCCGACGGAAACTATGGCTACACCTTC
TRBD2 | . | TRBJ2-1 | TRBV7-9 | CAVPSGGYNEQFF | TGTGCCGTACCTAGCGGGGGCTACAATGAGCAGTTCTTC
. | many | TRBJ2-7 | TRBV29-1 | CSVRPGAGRNYEQYF | TGCAGCGTTAGGCCCGGGGCAGGGCGCAATTACGAGCAGTACTTC
. | many | TRBJ2-7 | TRBV12-3/TRBV12-4 | CASSLRGGDLYEQYF | TGTGCCAGCAGTTTGAGGGGCGGGGATCTCTACGAGCAGTACTTC
TRBD1 | . | TRBJ2-4 | TRBV4-1 | CASSQGGTAKNIQYF | TGCGCCAGCAGCCAAGGGGGGACAGCTAAAAACATTCAGTACTTC
. | few | TRBJ2-7 | TRBV5-1 | CASSDVRDTQGEQYF | TGCGCCAGCAGCGACGTTAGGGACACCCAGGGAGAGCAGTACTTC
. | once | TRBJ2-5 | TRBV7-9 | CASSREQGVETQYF | TGTGCCAGCAGCCGCGAACAGGGTGTGGAGACCCAGTACTTC
. | . | TRBJ1-5 | TRBV6-2/TRBV6-3 | CASSYDPRGRIDGQPQHF | TGTGCCAGCAGTTACGATCCCCGGGGGCGAATCGACGGGCAGCCCCAGCATTTT
TRBD2 | . | TRBJ2-1 | TRBV9 | CARSLTRGLAGKYNEQFF | TGTGCCCGCAGCCTAACAAGGGGACTAGCGGGAAAGTACAATGAGCAGTTCTTC
. | many | TRBJ1-5 | TRBV12-3/TRBV12-4 | CASSLGSGNQPQHF | TGCGCCAGCAGCTTGGGGTCGGGTAATCAGCCCCAGCATTTT
. | . | TRBJ2-3 | TRBV6-2/TRBV6-3 | CASSYFRDTDTQYF | TGTGCCAGCAGTTATTTTCGGGACACAGATACGCAGTATTTT
TRBD2 | few | TRBJ2-3 | TRBV5-1 | CASSRTSGRASDTQYF | TGCGCCAGCAGCAGAACTAGCGGGAGGGCCTCAGATACGCAGTATTTT
. | few | TRBJ2-2 | TRBV2 | CASTRERNTGELFF | TGTGCCAGCACCCGCGAGAGGAACACCGGGGAGCTGTTTTTT
TRBD2 | few | TRBJ2-3 | TRBV7-2 | CASRQGSSGEPYTQYF | TGTGCCAGCAGGCAAGGGAGTAGCGGGGAGCCGTATACGCAGTATTTT
TRBD2 | few | TRBJ2-3 | TRBV13 | CASSSTSDGPDTQYF | TGTGCCAGCAGCTCGACTAGCGATGGCCCAGATACGCAGTATTTT
. | once | TRBJ2-5 | TRBV9 | CASSTSMGRETQYF | TGTGCCAGCAGCACATCGATGGGTCGGGAGACCCAGTACTTC
TRBD2 | few | TRBJ2-1 | TRBV7-9 | CASSSKGTSGSRYNEQFF | TGTGCCAGCAGCTCCAAAGGGACTAGCGGGAGCCGATACAATGAGCAGTTCTTC
TRBD2 | . | TRBJ2-7 | TRBV9 | CASSALAGGFYEQYF | TGTGCCAGCAGCGCGTTAGCGGGAGGGTTCTACGAGCAGTACTTC
. | . | TRBJ1-4 | TRBV7-9 | CASSSGDLFKLFF | TGTGCCAGCAGCTCCGGGGACCTCTTCAAACTGTTTTTT
. | . | TRBJ2-3 | TRBV28 | CASSTGITDTQYF | TGTGCCAGCAGTACCGGGATAACGGATACGCAGTATTTT
. | . | TRBJ1-1 | TRBV4-2 | CASSQDLEREAFF | TGTGCCAGCAGCCAAGATCTCGAGCGGGAAGCTTTCTTT
. | . | TRBJ2-1 | TRBV10-3 | CAISESGAVYYNEQFF | TGTGCCATCAGTGAGTCGGGGGCGGTCTACTACAATGAGCAGTTCTTC
. | once | TRBJ2-7 | TRBV11-2 | CASSPIFGTHLYEQYF | TGTGCCAGCAGCCCCATTTTCGGGACACATCTTTACGAGCAGTACTTC
TRBD2 | . | TRBJ2-3 | TRBV20-1 | CSARQVGGRVTDTQYF | TGCAGTGCTCGGCAGGTTGGAGGGAGGGTTACAGATACGCAGTATTTT
. | . | TRBJ2-6 | TRBV4-3 | CASSQGLGQAGANVLTF | TGCGCCAGCAGCCAAGGCCTAGGGCAGGCTGGGGCCAACGTCCTGACTTTC
TRBD2 | . | TRBJ2-5 | TRBV10-2 | CASRESDLGLAGAEETQYF | TGCGCCAGCAGGGAGTCGGACTTAGGACTAGCGGGAGCCGAAGAGACCCAGTACTTC
. | . | TRBJ2-5 | TRBV18 | CASSLIPRTYQETQYF | TGTGCCAGCTCACTAATACCTCGGACGTACCAAGAGACCCAGTACTTC
TRBD1 | . | TRBJ2-6 | TRBV14 | CASSRRDRGSTGANVLTF | TGTGCCAGCAGCCGTAGGGACAGGGGGTCTACTGGGGCCAACGTCCTGACTTTC
TRBD1 | . | TRBJ1-6 | TRBV7-2 | CASMGQGFFSPLHF | TGTGCCAGCATGGGACAGGGCTTTTTTTCACCCCTCCACTTT
. | few | TRBJ1-5 | TRBV12-3/TRBV12-4 | CASSLRGVGQPQHF | TGTGCCAGCAGTTTAAGAGGGGTCGGACAGCCCCAGCATTTT
TRBD1 | many | TRBJ2-7 | TRBV18 | CASSPGQGAYEQYF | TGTGCCAGCTCACCGGGACAGGGGGCCTACGAGCAGTACTTC
TRBD2 | . | TRBJ2-7 | TRBV25-1 | CASSRLAEGYEQYF | TGTGCCAGCAGCAGACTAGCGGAGGGGTACGAGCAGTACTTC
TRBD2 | . | TRBJ2-1 | TRBV10-3 | CAIRPGLAAPNEQFF | TGTGCCATCAGACCGGGACTAGCGGCCCCCAATGAGCAGTTCTTC
. | . | TRBJ2-6 | TRBV20-1 | CSARDPAGPNGANVLTF | TGCAGTGCTAGAGATCCCGCAGGGCCTAATGGGGCCAACGTCCTGACTTTC
. | few | TRBJ2-7 | TRBV6-5 | CASSYSSVGAYEQYF | TGTGCCAGCAGTTACTCGAGTGTGGGGGCCTACGAGCAGTACTTC
TRBD1 | . | TRBJ2-7 | TRBV7-9 | CASSLDPGQGAHEQYF | TGTGCCAGCAGCTTAGATCCCGGGCAGGGGGCCCACGAGCAGTACTTC